The 10 T cell receptor beta chains in this list originate from one sample, sequenced in a study of vaccination and CD4 T cells after COVID-19. Their specific antigens are unknown. The treatment denotes: roughly 10-day PBMC culture with coronavirus spike peptide pools or control peptides (ViraFEST assay). Researchers used the Oncomine TCR Beta short-read assay to sequence DNA from cultured CD4+ T cells. TCRdb reanalysed the PCR reads using MiXCR and keeps one entry per CDR3 protein. This repertoire shows about 11,000 distinct CDR3 sequences, 70% to 75% found once; its top ten account for about an eighth. The sequenced sample was CD4+ T cells from blood, cultured in vitro. The receptors derive from a human donor who had recovered from COVID-19.

This chain links TRBV20-1 with TRBJ2-2; no definite D call. Trimming took 6 bases from V and 0 from J, leaving 8 bases between them. The germline CDR1 and CDR2 sequences are DFQATT and SNEGSKA (reference sequence). This CDR3 has 13 residues. Here the CDR3 reads CSAGRPNTGELFF. The CDR3 DNA follows: TGCAGTGCAGGCAGACCGAACACCGGGGAGCTGTTTTTT.

The J gene is TRBJ1-1, the V gene TRBV20-1; 8 bases are shared with TRBD1. The V gene end was trimmed by 2 bases and the J gene end by 3 bases; junction bases not matched to a gene: 5. This CDR3 comprises 14 residues. CDR1 is DFQATT, CDR2 SNEGSKA, per germline (reference sequence). This chain's CDR3 is CSARLGQGHTEAFF. The CDR3 DNA reads as TGCAGTGCTAGACTCGGACAGGGTCACACTGAAGCTTTCTTT.

CDR3 protein: CSASGMRRETQYF. Written as DNA, the CDR3 is TGCAGTGCTAGTGGGATGAGAAGAGAGACCCAGTACTTC. The chain combines TRBV20-1 with TRBJ2-5; D ambiguous. This CDR3 contains 13 residues. Germline values: CDR1 DFQATT, CDR2 SNEGSKA (reference sequence). Trimming removed 3 bases at V and 4 bases at J, with 12 bases between.

The chain is built from TRBV28 and TRBJ2-7; 7 nucleotides line up with TRBD1. V lost 2 bases and J lost 2; bases outside the gene matches: 3. The CDR3 runs to 14 residues. CDR1 MDHEN and CDR2 SYDVKM come from the germline V gene. This CDR3 reads CASSLQGVPYEQYF. CDR3 bases: TGTGCCAGCAGTTTACAGGGGGTGCCCTACGAGCAGTACTTC.

This chain links TRBV6-1 with TRBJ1-5; a weak D match, TRBD1 (5 bases). V gave up 7 bases and J gave up 0 bases, with 13 bases separating them. This CDR3 has 15 residues. The V gene's germline CDR1 is MNHNS and CDR2 SASEGT. CDR3 amino acids: CASILGHYSNQPQHF. Written as DNA, the CDR3 is TGTGCCAGCATCTTAGGACACTATAGCAATCAGCCCCAGCATTTT.

This clonotype appeared a single time. This chain connects TRBV6-2 or TRBV6-3 to TRBJ2-5, with 13 bases that match TRBD2. Germline loops: CDR1 MNHEY, CDR2 SVGEGT. The length of the CDR3 is 17 residues. The V segment lost 5 bases and the J segment 5 bases; nucleotides outside the gene matches: 11. CDR3 in DNA: TGTGCCAGCAGTAACCCTCAACTAGCGGGAGGGAGGGAGACCCAGTACTTC. Its protein is CASSNPQLAGGRETQYF.

This clonotype was seen only once. The chain has TRBV27 and TRBJ1-2; D is unclear. The CDR3 sequence is 14 residues long. CDR1 MNHEY and CDR2 SMNVEV come from the germline V gene (reference sequence). Trimming took off 9 bases at V and 8 bases at J, with 22 bases between the two ends. This CDR3 reads CASISLYGVGGYTF. The CDR3 DNA is TGTGCCAGTATCAGTTTATACGGAGTGGGAGGCTACACCTTC.

CDR3 region: CASSYDRGSSPLHF. The CDR3 DNA follows: TGTGCCAGCAGTTACGACAGGGGTAGTTCACCCCTCCACTTT. The rearrangement links TRBV6-5 to TRBJ1-6; TRBD1 matches 8 bases. V was pared by 2 bases and J by 9 bases, with 3 bases of the junction left unmatched. This CDR3 has 14 amino acids. Looked up from germline, CDR1 is MNHEY and CDR2 is SVGAGI.

This clonotype has only a few counts. J is TRBJ1-6 and V is TRBV6-1; D is unclear. CDR3 length: 16 residues. CDR1 is MNHNS, CDR2 SASEGT, per germline. Trimming took 2 bases from V and 0 from J, leaving 8 bases between them. The CDR3 DNA sequence: TGTGCCAGCAGTGAACCGGGCAGCTCCTATAATTCACCCCTCCACTTT. Amino acid sequence: CASSEPGSSYNSPLHF.

The V gene is TRBV20-1, the J gene TRBJ2-7, with D perhaps matching TRBD1 or TRBD2 (6 bases each). This CDR3 is 11 amino acids long. Trimming took off 7 bases at V and 6 bases at J, with 13 bases between the two ends. Germline V CDR1 and CDR2: DFQATT, SNEGSKA (reference sequence). The CDR3 DNA is TGCAGTGTCACTTGGGGGGCCGAGCAGTACTTC. Residues: CSVTWGAEQYF.